These 19 T cell receptor beta chains originate from one sample sequenced in a study of cytomegalovirus exposure and HLA in healthy donors. Primers included in the PCR were 60 Vbeta and 13 Jbeta primers. The assay was immunoSEQ multiplex PCR, and TCRdb's table has in-frame clones only and misses some. Of roughly 100,000 clones detected, about 80% appear once; the ten largest clones hold about 5.3%. Material for sequencing was PBMCs. Receptors originate from a man in his 60s in good health and CMV-seropositive.

About this clone itself: This sample includes further DNA sequences coding for the same CDR3. The J gene is TRBJ2-1, the V gene TRBV5-1; 7 bases match TRBD2. V trimming: 5 bases; J trimming: 0 bases; junction bases outside the gene matches: 5. Per the germline V gene, CDR1 is SGHRS and CDR2 is YFSETQ. CDR3 length: 15 amino acids. CDR3 loop: CASRPTGGSYNEQFF. The DNA for the CDR3 is TGCGCCAGCAGGCCAACGGGGGGCTCCTACAATGAGCAGTTCTTC. The variable domain in full, with the rest retrieved from reference TRBV5-1 and TRBJ2-1, is KAGVTQTPRYLIKTRGQQVTLSCSPISGHRSVSWYQQTPGQGLQFLFEYFSETQRNKGNFPGRFSGRQFSNSRSEMNVSTLELGDSALYLCASRPTGGSYNEQFFGPGTRLTVL.

This rearrangement joins TRBV12-5 to TRBJ1-6; TRBD1 matches at 7 bases. Trimming removed 4 bases from V and 8 bases from J; junction bases left unmatched: 14. The V gene's germline CDR1 is LGHNT and CDR2 FRNRAP. The CDR3 runs 17 residues. CDR3 region: CASGSPPPGQFYSPLHF. Here the CDR3 DNA reads TGTGCTAGTGGTTCGCCACCTCCGGGACAGTTTTATTCACCCCTCCACTTT.

The rearrangement joins TRBV27 to TRBJ2-5; D might be TRBD2 (6 bases). The CDR3 sequence is 13 residues long. Germline values: CDR1 MNHEY, CDR2 SMNVEV (reference sequence). The V end was cut by 5 bases, the J end by 7 bases, with 14 bases between. The CDR3 region is CASSGGTPRTQYF. The CDR3, as DNA: TGTGCCAGCAGTGGGGGGACCCCTCGGACCCAGTACTTC.

The J gene is TRBJ2-7, the V gene TRBV27; 11 nucleotides match TRBD1. Germline loops: CDR1 MNHEY, CDR2 SMNVEV (reference sequence). The J segment lost 7 bases and the V segment lost 5 bases, leaving 10 bases of the junction unmatched. The CDR3 sequence is 15 residues long. As DNA, the CDR3 is TGTGCCAGCAGTCAATGGACAGGGGGCCGTCGAGAGCAGTACTTC. Protein sequence: CASSQWTGGRREQYF.

CDR3 residues: CASTRNNSPLHF. The CDR3 DNA reads TGTGCCAGCACCAGGAATAATTCACCCCTCCACTTT. The chain combines TRBV11-2 with TRBJ1-6; D uncertain. CDR1 is SGHAT, CDR2 FQNNGV, per germline. V was pared by 7 bases and J by 5 bases, with 6 bases between. The CDR3 runs to 12 residues.

The chain has TRBV19 and TRBJ2-7; TRBD1 agrees at 9 bases. Germline V gives CDR1 LNHDA, CDR2 SQIVND (reference sequence). V was pared by 3 bases and J by 2 bases, with 5 bases of the junction left unmatched. The CDR3 extends over 15 amino acids. The CDR3 reads CASSMVGQGAYEQYF. The DNA of the CDR3 is TGTGCCAGTAGTATGGTGGGACAGGGAGCCTACGAGCAGTACTTC.

The V and J genes are TRBV28 and TRBJ2-5; TRBD2 might be the D (5 bases). Per the germline V gene, CDR1 is MDHEN and CDR2 is SYDVKM. V lost 5 bases, J lost 6 bases, and 16 bases lay in between. The length of the CDR3 is 14 residues. CDR3 DNA sequence: TGTGCCAGCAGTCCCACGGGAACTAGGAAGACCCAGTACTTC. This sequence encodes CASSPTGTRKTQYF.

The genes are TRBV18 and TRBJ2-7; 7 bases map to TRBD1. The V gene end was trimmed by 3 bases and the J gene end by 3 bases; junction bases not matched to a gene: 8. The germline gives CDR1 KGHSH, CDR2 LQKENI. The CDR3 totals 15 residues. The DNA for the CDR3 is TGTGCCAGCTCACCTCCGGGACAGCTTCTCTACGAGCAGTACTTC. This translates into CASSPPGQLLYEQYF.

The chain uses TRBV10-3 and TRBJ2-5; perhaps TRBD2 as D (6 bases). CDR1 ENHRY and CDR2 SYGVKD come from the germline V gene. Deletions cut 4 bases from V and 1 base from J, with 13 bases between. This CDR3 spans 15 amino acids. The DNA for the CDR3 is TGTGCCATCAGTGCCCGGGACTCAAGCCAAGAGACCCAGTACTTC. Its translation: CAISARDSSQETQYF.

The rearrangement links TRBV7-2 to TRBJ2-7; TRBD1 matches at 9 bases. The germline CDR1 and CDR2 sequences are SGHTA and FQGNSA. This CDR3 comprises 15 residues. V gave up 6 bases and J gave up 6 bases; unmatched junction bases: 12. The CDR3 coding sequence is TGTGCCAGCAGATTGAGCGCCGGGACAGGGAGCGAGCAGTACTTC. Protein product: CASRLSAGTGSEQYF. The full variable domain, with the rest looked up from reference TRBV7-2 and TRBJ2-7, is GAGVSQSPSNKVTEKGKDVELRCDPISGHTALYWYRQSLGQGLEFLIYFQGNSAPDKSGLPSDRFSAERTGGSVSTLTIQRTQQEDSAVYLCASRLSAGTGSEQYFGPGTRLTVT.

The chain couples TRBV5-4 to TRBJ2-5, with D hard to call. The CDR3 sequence is 14 residues long. V lost 1 base to trimming and J lost 1 base, with 8 bases between them. CDR1 SGHNT and CDR2 YYREEE come from the germline V gene (reference sequence). The CDR3 DNA reads TGTGCCAGCAGCTTGACGCAGGCCCAAGAGACCCAGTACTTC. This translates into CASSLTQAQETQYF. The complete variable domain, with remaining parts taken from reference TRBV5-4 and TRBJ2-5, reads ETGVTQSPTHLIKTRGQQVTLRCSSQSGHNTVSWYQQALGQGPQFIFQYYREEENGRGNFPPRFSGLQFPNYSSELNVNALELDDSALYLCASSLTQAQETQYFGPGTRLLVL.

The chain uses TRBV7-9 and TRBJ2-1; TRBD2 aligns across 7 bases. Trimming removed 5 bases from V and 7 bases from J; junction bases left unmatched: 11. This CDR3 comprises 15 residues. Germline values: CDR1 SEHNR, CDR2 FQNEAQ (reference sequence). As DNA, the CDR3 is TGTGCCAGCAGCCGATGGGGGGGAGAGGGGAATGAGCAGTTCTTC. It codes for CASSRWGGEGNEQFF.

The chain couples TRBV11-2 to TRBJ1-3, with D tentatively TRBD1 (6 bases). Germline CDR1 is SGHAT and CDR2 is FQNNGV. V was cut by 5 bases and J by 4 bases, with 15 bases left in between. This CDR3 comprises 15 residues. CDR3 nucleotide sequence: TGTGCCAGCAGCCTCCCCCAGGGGTGGGGAAACACCATATATTTT. Protein product: CASSLPQGWGNTIYF.

The chain is built from TRBV6-6 and TRBJ1-5; unclear D gene. CDR3 size: 14 residues. Trimming stripped 2 bases from V and 0 bases from J, with 5 bases between. CDR1 MNHNY and CDR2 SVGAGI come from the germline V gene (reference sequence). CDR3 protein: CASSYAGSNQPQHF. The CDR3 DNA reads as TGTGCCAGCAGTTACGCAGGTAGCAATCAGCCCCAGCATTTT.

A few counts support this clone. The chain is built from TRBV10-3 and TRBJ2-7; TRBD1 matches at 11 bases. The CDR3 covers 14 residues. J gave up 2 bases and V 10 bases, and 7 bases lay outside the gene matches. In germline, CDR1 is ENHRY, CDR2 SYGVKD. This chain's CDR3 is CATGDRGYTYEQYF. CDR3 DNA: TGTGCCACCGGGGACAGGGGGTACACCTACGAGCAGTACTTC.

The chain is built from TRBV5-1 and TRBJ1-4; D perhaps matches TRBD1 (6 bases). The germline V gene has CDR1 SGHRS and CDR2 YFSETQ. CDR3 size: 14 residues. Trimming removed 4 bases at V and 2 bases at J, with 9 bases between. CDR3 nucleotides: TGCGCCAGCAGCACTGGACAGACTAATGAAAAACTGTTTTTT. Amino acid sequence: CASSTGQTNEKLFF.

V is TRBV27 and J is TRBJ2-1, with a possible D match to TRBD1 (5 bases). Germline CDR1 MNHEY, CDR2 SMNVEV (reference sequence). The CDR3 has 14 residues. V lost 0 bases to trimming and J lost 3 bases, with 6 bases between them. CDR3 coding DNA: TGTGCCAGCAGTTTATCGGGGCTCTACAATGAGCAGTTCTTC. Amino acid sequence: CASSLSGLYNEQFF.

This sequence joins TRBV5-8 and TRBJ2-1; TRBD1 matches 9 bases. From germline, CDR1 is SGHTS and CDR2 YDEGEE. Trimming took 3 bases from V and 0 from J; bases not matched to a gene: 1. CDR3 length: 15 amino acids. The CDR3 DNA follows: TGTGCCAGCAGCTCACAGGGGGCCTCCTACAATGAGCAGTTCTTC. Its protein product is CASSSQGASYNEQFF.

The chain links TRBV7-2 to TRBJ2-5, with TRBD1 as a possible D gene (6 bases). Near its end, the DNA agrees better with TRBJ2-7, so the J call may be wrong. CDR1 and CDR2 (germline): SGHTA, FQGNSA. The CDR3 contains 14 residues. CDR3 sequence (DNA): TGTGCCAGCAGCCCAAGGGGGAAAGCTCACGAGCAGTACTTC. Amino acid sequence: CASSPRGKAHEQYF.